This TCR beta chain was found in a study of control samples from healthy donors and cancer patients. Data came from immunoSEQ multiplex PCR; TCRdb stores just in-frame clones and leaves some out. This sample has tens of thousands of clones; roughly three quarters occur once, and the top ten carry approximately 17%. Looked up from germline, CDR1 is SQVTM and CDR2 is ANQGSEA. The V gene lost 6 bases and the J gene lost 5 bases, with 20 bases spanning the gap. CDR3 length: 15 residues. This sequence originates from a male donor with melanoma. Source material: formalin-fixed, paraffin-embedded tissue. The chain links TRBV29-1 to TRBJ1-5; perhaps TRBD1 as D (5 bases). The CDR3 DNA reads TGCAGCGTCCTACTGGGGAGCCAGGGCCATCAGCCCCAGCATTTT. The encoded protein is CSVLLGSQGHQPQHF.